The 4 T cell receptor beta chains below come from one sample, sequenced in a study of T cells in Graves' hyperthyroidism and ophthalmopathy. Authors of the study amplified TCR beta CDR3 regions from RNA transcripts. Using the HTBI primer set, a first-round RT-PCR was run on the TCR CDR3. TCRdb reanalysed the multiplex PCR reads using MiXCR and keeps one entry per CDR3 protein. The data contain some 270,000 distinct CDR3 sequences, more than 10% of them singletons. Sequencing was performed on blood. The source of these receptors is a woman aged 30 to 39 with Graves' hyperthyroidism that later progressed to Graves' ophthalmopathy.

This clonotype showed up many times. The J gene is TRBJ1-5, the V gene TRBV2, with no clear D. The CDR3 length is 14 residues. V gave up 3 bases and J gave up 2 bases, with 8 bases separating them. Germline CDR1 is SNHLY and CDR2 is FYNNEI. The CDR3 region is CASSEEWGNQPQHF. Written as DNA, the CDR3 is TGTGCCAGCAGTGAGGAATGGGGCAATCAGCCCCAGCATTTT.

The sample holds many counts of this clonotype. The chain links TRBV13 to TRBJ2-7; 7 bases agree with TRBD2. The CDR3 spans 15 residues. CDR1 is PRHDT, CDR2 FYEKMQ, per germline (reference sequence). With 4 bases clipped from V and 5 bases from J, the junction kept 11 bases outside the gene matches. The CDR3 reads CASSSRAGIPHEQYF. In DNA form, the CDR3 reads TGTGCCAGCAGCTCAAGAGCGGGAATCCCCCACGAGCAGTACTTC.

The chain combines TRBV18 with TRBJ2-2; TRBD2 agrees at 7 bases. Trimming took 0 bases from V and 3 from J; bases not matched to a gene: 7. This CDR3 has 17 residues. The germline CDR1 and CDR2 sequences are KGHSH and LQKENI. The CDR3 loop reads CASSPPAGAVDTGELFF. CDR3 sequence (DNA): TGTGCCAGCTCACCACCGGCGGGAGCAGTAGACACCGGGGAGCTGTTTTTT.

This chain connects TRBV11-2 to TRBJ2-2, with TRBD2 matching 10 bases. With V trimmed by 5 bases and J by 5 bases, 8 bases remained unmatched. In germline, CDR1 is SGHAT, CDR2 FQNNGV. The CDR3 contains 16 residues. The CDR3 DNA follows: TGTGCCAGCAGCCTCGGGACTAGCGAATGGACCGGGGAGCTGTTTTTT. Translation gives CASSLGTSEWTGELFF. Based on the CDR3 plus reference TRBV11-2 and TRBJ2-2, the full variable domain is EAGVAQSPRYKIIEKRQSVAFWCNPISGHATLYWYQQILGQGPKLLIQFQNNGVVDDSQLPKDRFSAERLKGVDSTLKIQPAKLEDSAVYLCASSLGTSEWTGELFFGEGSRLTVL.